Here is one T cell receptor (beta chain) with its context. The sample holds a few counts of this clonotype. Its antigen specificity is not known. Nothing much larger sits one base from this clone, and base qualities are not available. This specimen's time point label, per the study, means: newly diagnosed GD, antithyroid drugs for less than 3 months. RNA was extracted from PBMCs in TRIzol for both TCR sequencing and RNA sequencing. The diagnosis of Graves' disease was made according to American Thyroid Association guidelines. Patients were recruited from an endocrinology department in Xi'an, China. Each patient gave about 9.1 milliliters of peripheral blood, collected in an EDTA anticoagulant tube. Ficoll Paque Plus density gradient separation was used to isolate PBMCs, and no further T cell sorting was done. An Agilent 2100 Bioanalyzer and agarose gel were used to check RNA quality, and a NanoDrop 2000 was used to measure RNA concentration.

The library was prepared using multiplex PCR. Sequencing took place on an Illumina HiSeq 4000. CDR3 regions were amplified by Arm-PCR with iRepertoire HTBI primers to construct TCR beta libraries. PCR products were gel purified before sequencing. The published analysis was carried out like this. A total of fewer than 70 TRBV and 14 TRBJ segments were identified across samples and were used for gene usage analysis of CDR3 amino acid clonotypes. COPE and FqMerger were used to merge filtered high-quality paired reads into contigs. BLAST was used to align contigs to IMGT TRBV, TRBD and TRBJ reference genes, and CDR3 was defined according to IMGT. Any clonotype with a frequency above 0.1% was classified as a highly expanded clone. Repertoire diversity was measured by Shannon entropy, and V-J evenness by the Gini coefficient. Clonotypes shared by more than one individual were considered public. Using fastp trimming at Q25 and MiXCR clonotype assembly, TCRdb reanalyzed the public sequencing data and kept in-frame beta chains. Entries are consolidated by CDR3 protein sequence, retaining the most common genes and DNA. V and J calls and clone size were set by TCRdb, not the authors. This sample holds roughly 560,000 distinct CDR3 sequences; approximately 12% were observed only once. The ten largest clones capture around 10% of the sample.

Including the terminal cysteine and phenylalanine, the CDR3 comprises 16 residues. Of all the DNA, just the CDR3 is kept, 48 bases in frame from base 1. CDR1 SEHNR and CDR2 FQNEAQ are derived from the germline V gene (reference sequence). The junction shows trimming of 5 bases on V and 1 base on J, plus 15 bases between the germline ends. The record originates from a study of regulatory T cells in long-lasting Graves disease (dated by TCRdb to the early 2020s). In the study overall: Antithyroid drugs had been taken for less than 3 months by newly diagnosed Graves' disease patients. Patients with persistent Graves' disease were compared with patients with newly diagnosed Graves' disease using TCR sequencing and RNA sequencing of peripheral blood. The study took place in China and was registered as a clinical trial. A total of roughly 35 samples were covered by TCR sequencing, comprising approximately 13 persistent and 20 or so newly diagnosed Graves' disease patients. Overall results and qualifications from the work: The authors noted that the small sample size was a limitation that may lower accuracy. Patients with persistent disease shared more public clonotypes (about 2,900) than newly diagnosed patients did (approximately 990). TRBV28, TRBJ1-2 and TRBJ2-5 were preferentially used in persistent disease, while TRBV20-1 and TRBJ2-1 were favored in newly diagnosed disease. Only peripheral blood was studied, because thyroid tissue, the primary lesion, was inaccessible. Persistent Graves' disease patients showed lower TCR Shannon entropy and fewer highly expanded clones than newly diagnosed patients, suggesting clonal expansion. Sequencing and analysis were restricted to the TCR beta chain.

These data were also reused for a study on T cells in Graves' hyperthyroidism and ophthalmopathy. Taken from the second paper: Stable Graves' hyperthyroidism was defined as the absence of progression to ophthalmopathy over 18 months of follow-up. Hyperthyroidism patients were aged 18 to 65 years and newly diagnosed, with disease duration of less than 2 months. The study excluded patients with uncontrolled infections, other autoimmune diseases, pregnancy or lactation. Diagnoses relied on clinical symptoms, serum thyroxine and TRAb, thyroid ultrasound and orbital computed tomography. A first-round RT-PCR of the TCR CDR3 used the HTBI primer set with the Qiagen OneStep RT-PCR kit. Most expanded thyroid clonotypes (frequency above 0.001) were also found in blood, which suggests that blood repertoires may mirror thyroid immune responses. In cross-validation, a model built on a 13 V-J signature told ophthalmopathy apart from stable hyperthyroidism with 85% to 90% sensitivity and approximately 84% specificity, and in testing the same model reached 80%/75%. In validation, the model predicted progression to ophthalmopathy with just under 71% sensitivity and approximately 74% specificity, a median of roughly seven months before onset. TCR V-J signatures able to tell the groups apart were searched for in a discovery cohort of 90 to 100 patients, of whom under 45 had Graves' ophthalmopathy and roughly 57 had stable Graves' hyperthyroidism. Whether ophthalmopathy could be predicted prospectively was tested in an independent validation cohort made up of roughly 19 hyperthyroidism patients plus 17 patients who later progressed to ophthalmopathy. The roughly 90 discovery patients were divided at random into training and test sets in a 7:3 ratio. In addition, the study compared T-cell repertoires in thyroid tissue and in blood from over 5 Graves' hyperthyroidism patients. Following sampling, methimazole starting at 30 mg daily was given to hyperthyroidism patients, and high-dose intravenous methylprednisolone was given to ophthalmopathy patients. The libraries were constructed in a second round of multiplex PCR and then size-selected and purified. The libraries were sequenced on an Illumina HiSeq2000 using paired-end 100 bp reads. SOAPnuke was used to process the raw data, with reads discarded if the reads contained adapters or uncalled bases, had a mean Phred below 15, or lacked an exact constant-primer or identifier match. COPE v1.2.5 was used to merge high-quality paired reads, and clonotypes were defined as unique nucleotide sequences. MiTCR v1.1 was used to align the clonotypes against IMGT TRBV, TRBD and TRBJ reference segments. Only V-J combinations with frequency above 0.0001, covering 99.2% of repertoires, were analysed. The TCS score was defined as F50 (clonal expansion) divided by E x V (chaos), with BLOSUM62-based TCRdist calculated between CDR3 peptides within each V-J. Welch's t-statistics and random forest reduced around 520 V-J features to 13, which were used in a naive Bayes classifier (R e1071). Sample size was not statistically predetermined, and investigators were not blinded to group allocation. TCR Vbeta CDR3 sequencing of some 140 peripheral blood samples (approximately 44 ophthalmopathy, 75 to 80 hyperthyroidism and 17 progressor patients) is reported in the paper.

The V and J genes are TRBV7-9 and TRBJ2-4, with an unclear D gene assignment. Specimen: peripheral blood mononuclear cells (PBMCs), collected at new diagnosis, from a patient treated with antithyroid drugs. The source is a woman aged 30 to 39 with Graves disease. Donor details come from another sample of the same person, matched by shared clones. The CDR3 reads as follows: CASSELGEKAKNIQYF. The sequence in DNA is TGTGCCAGCAGCGAACTCGGCGAGAAGGCCAAAAACATTCAGTACTTC.